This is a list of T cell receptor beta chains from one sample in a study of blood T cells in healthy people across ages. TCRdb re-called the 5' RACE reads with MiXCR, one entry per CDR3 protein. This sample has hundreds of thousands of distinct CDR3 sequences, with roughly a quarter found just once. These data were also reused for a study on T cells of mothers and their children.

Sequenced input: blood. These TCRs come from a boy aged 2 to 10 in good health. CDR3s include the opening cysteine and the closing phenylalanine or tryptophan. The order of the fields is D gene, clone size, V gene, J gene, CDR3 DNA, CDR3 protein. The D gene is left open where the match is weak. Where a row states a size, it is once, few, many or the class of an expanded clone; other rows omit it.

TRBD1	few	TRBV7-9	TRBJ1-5	TGTGCCAGCAGCTGGACAGGGGCGGGCGATCAGCCCCAGCATTTT	CASSWTGAGDQPQHF
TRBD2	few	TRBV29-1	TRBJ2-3	TGCAGCGGCGGGGGGGGGAGAGCGGGAGGGCCCCGTGCAGATACGCAGTATTTT	CSGGGGRAGGPRADTQYF
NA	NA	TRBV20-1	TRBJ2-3	TGCAGTGCTAGCGGGGGCTTAGATACGCAGTATTTT	CSASGGLDTQYF
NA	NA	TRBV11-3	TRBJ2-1	TGTGCCAGCAGCTCCGAGGGCGCCTCTCACAATGAGCAGTTCTTC	CASSSEGASHNEQFF
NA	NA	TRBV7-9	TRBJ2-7	TGTGCCAGCAGCTTAGGGGCGCCCGAGGGGGACTACGAGCAGTACTTC	CASSLGAPEGDYEQYF
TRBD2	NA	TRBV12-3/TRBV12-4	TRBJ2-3	TGTGCCAGCAGTTTAGGTGGAGCGGGGGGAACAGATATGCAGTATTTT	CASSLGGAGGTDMQYF
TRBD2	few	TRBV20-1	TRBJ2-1	TGCAGTGCACCGGGACTAGCGGGGGACTCCTACAATGAGCAGTTCTTC	CSAPGLAGDSYNEQFF
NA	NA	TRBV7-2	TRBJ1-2	TGTGCCAGCAGCTTACAGGGGAGTGGCGGCTACACCTTC	CASSLQGSGGYTF
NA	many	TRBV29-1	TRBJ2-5	TGCAGCGCCTCTTCTGGGACCCAAGAGACCCAGTACTTC	CSASSGTQETQYF
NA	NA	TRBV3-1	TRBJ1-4	TGTGCCAGCAGCCAAGATATGGCAGGGAGCCTTAATGAAAAACTGTTTTTT	CASSQDMAGSLNEKLFF
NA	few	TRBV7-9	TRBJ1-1	TGTGCCAGCAGCTTATTTTTCGGGACCCGAATGAACACTGGAGCTTTCTTT	CASSLFFGTRMNTGAFF
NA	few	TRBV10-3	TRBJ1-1	TGTGCCATCACACAGGGTGGGAACACTGAAGCTTTCTTT	CAITQGGNTEAFF
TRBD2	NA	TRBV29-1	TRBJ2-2	TGCAGCGTACGAAGCGGGGCCGACACCGGGGAGCTGTTTTTT	CSVRSGADTGELFF
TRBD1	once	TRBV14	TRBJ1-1	TGTGCCAGCAGCCGGACAGGGAGCCCTGAAGCTTTCTTT	CASSRTGSPEAFF
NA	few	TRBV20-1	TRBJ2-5	TGCAGTGCTGCAGGACCCCAGGGTGGGACCCAGTACTTC	CSAAGPQGGTQYF
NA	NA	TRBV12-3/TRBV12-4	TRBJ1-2	TGTGCCAGCAGCGGGGGACGGAGTGACTACACCTTC	CASSGGRSDYTF
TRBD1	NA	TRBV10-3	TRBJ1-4	TGTGCCATCAGTAACCGGGGGACAGGGGACGAAAAACTGTTTTTT	CAISNRGTGDEKLFF
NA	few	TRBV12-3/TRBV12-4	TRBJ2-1	TGTGCCAGCAGTTTAGCCTCTGGACGGGGCTACAATGAGCAGTTCTTC	CASSLASGRGYNEQFF
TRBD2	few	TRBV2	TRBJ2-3	TGTGCCAGCAGGCCGACTAGCGACAACACAGATACGCAGTATTTT	CASRPTSDNTDTQYF
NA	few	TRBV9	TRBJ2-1	TGTGCCAGCAGCGTAGGAGGGGACTCGAACAATGAGCAGTTCTTC	CASSVGGDSNNEQFF
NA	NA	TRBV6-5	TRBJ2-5	TGTGCCAGCAAACGGGCAGAGACCCAGTACTTC	CASKRAETQYF
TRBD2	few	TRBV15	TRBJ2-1	TGTGCCGCCAGCAGACCCCCGGGCGGGGGGGACAATGAGCAGTTCTTC	CAASRPPGGGDNEQFF
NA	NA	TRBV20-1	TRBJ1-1	TGCAGTGCTAGAGAAAGGGGCCAGGGGATGAACACTGAAGCTTTCTTT	CSARERGQGMNTEAFF
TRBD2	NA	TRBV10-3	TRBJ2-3	TGTGCCATCAGTTACGTAGCGGGAGCGGATACGCAGTATTTT	CAISYVAGADTQYF
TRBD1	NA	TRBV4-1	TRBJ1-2	TGCGCCAGCAGCCAGTTCCCGACAGGGAAACTCTATGGCTACACCTTC	CASSQFPTGKLYGYTF
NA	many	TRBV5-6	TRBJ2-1	TGTGCCAGCAGCGGGGTTTCCTACAATGAGCAGTTCTTC	CASSGVSYNEQFF
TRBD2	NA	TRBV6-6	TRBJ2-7	TGTGCCAGCAGTTACTTGCTAGCGGGGACCTCCTACGAGCAGTACTTC	CASSYLLAGTSYEQYF
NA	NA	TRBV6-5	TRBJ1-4	TGTGCCAGCAGTTACGCGGGTGGGAGGAAGAAACTGTTTTTT	CASSYAGGRKKLFF
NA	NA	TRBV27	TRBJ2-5	TGTGCCAGCAGTTCGGGGAATACGGAGACCCAGTACTTC	CASSSGNTETQYF
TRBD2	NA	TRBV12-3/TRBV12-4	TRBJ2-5	TGTGCCAGCAGCTCCCAGACTAGCAGGAGGGTTGAGACCCAGTACTTC	CASSSQTSRRVETQYF
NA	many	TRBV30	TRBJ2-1	TGTGCCTGGAGCCCCAGGAGGAATGAGCAGTTCTTC	CAWSPRRNEQFF
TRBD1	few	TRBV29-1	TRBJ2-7	TGCAGCGTTGACGGTCCCGGGACAGGTTTGCAGTACTTC	CSVDGPGTGLQYF
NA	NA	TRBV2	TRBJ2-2	TGTGCCAGCAGGGCGACAGTCGCGAACACCGGGGAGCTGTTTTTT	CASRATVANTGELFF